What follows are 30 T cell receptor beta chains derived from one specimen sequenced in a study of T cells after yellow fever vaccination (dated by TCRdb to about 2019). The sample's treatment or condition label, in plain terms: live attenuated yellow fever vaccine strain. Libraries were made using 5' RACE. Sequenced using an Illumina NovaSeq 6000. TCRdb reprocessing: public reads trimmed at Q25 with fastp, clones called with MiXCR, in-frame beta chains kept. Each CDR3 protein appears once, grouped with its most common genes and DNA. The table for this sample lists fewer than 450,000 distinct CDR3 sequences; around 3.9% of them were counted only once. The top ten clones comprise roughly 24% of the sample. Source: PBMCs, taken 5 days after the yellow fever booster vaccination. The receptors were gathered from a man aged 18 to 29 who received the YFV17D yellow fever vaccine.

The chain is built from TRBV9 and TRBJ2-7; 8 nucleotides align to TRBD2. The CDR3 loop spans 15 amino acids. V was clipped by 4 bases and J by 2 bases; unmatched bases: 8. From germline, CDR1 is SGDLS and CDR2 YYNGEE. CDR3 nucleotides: TGTGCCAGCAGCCGAGGACTAGCCCTACCCTACGAGCAGTACTTC. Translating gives CASSRGLALPYEQYF. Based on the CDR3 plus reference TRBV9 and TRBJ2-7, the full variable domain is DSGVTQTPKHLITATGQRVTLRCSPRSGDLSVYWYQQSLDQGLQFLIQYYNGEERAKGNILERFSAQQFPDLHSELNLSSLELGDSALYFCASSRGLALPYEQYFGPGTRLTVT.

CDR3 loop: CASSPSRGTNEKLFF. CDR3 sequence (DNA): TGTGCCAGCAGTCCTTCCAGGGGAACTAATGAAAAACTGTTTTTT. The rearrangement uses TRBV6-5 and TRBJ1-4; D is possibly TRBD1 (6 bases). Trimming stripped 5 bases from V and 1 base from J, with 11 bases between. Germline V lookup: CDR1 MNHEY, CDR2 SVGAGI. The CDR3 covers 15 residues.

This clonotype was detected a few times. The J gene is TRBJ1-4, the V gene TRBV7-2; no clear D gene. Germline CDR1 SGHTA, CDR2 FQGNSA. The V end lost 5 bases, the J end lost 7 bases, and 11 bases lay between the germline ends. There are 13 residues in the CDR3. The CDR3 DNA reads TGTGCCAGCAGCCCGGACCGGGGTGAAAAACTGTTTTTT. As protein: CASSPDRGEKLFF. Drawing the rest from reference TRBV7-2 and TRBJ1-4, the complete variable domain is GAGVSQSPSNKVTEKGKDVELRCDPISGHTALYWYRQSLGQGLEFLIYFQGNSAPDKSGLPSDRFSAERTGGSVSTLTIQRTQQEDSAVYLCASSPDRGEKLFFGSGTQLSVL.

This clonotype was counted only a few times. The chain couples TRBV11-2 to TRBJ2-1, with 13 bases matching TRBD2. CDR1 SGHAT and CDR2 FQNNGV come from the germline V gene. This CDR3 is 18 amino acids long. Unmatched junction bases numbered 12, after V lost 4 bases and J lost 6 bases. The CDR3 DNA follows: TGTGCCAGCAGCTCAAACCGGGGGGGACTAGCGGGATTCAATGAGCAGTTCTTC. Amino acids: CASSSNRGGLAGFNEQFF.

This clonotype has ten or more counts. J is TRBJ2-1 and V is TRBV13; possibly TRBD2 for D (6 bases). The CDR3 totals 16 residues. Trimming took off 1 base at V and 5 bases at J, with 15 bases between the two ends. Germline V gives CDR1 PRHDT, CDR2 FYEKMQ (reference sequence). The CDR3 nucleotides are TGTGCCAGCAGCTTAGAATGGTTGGGAGGAGACAATGAGCAGTTCTTC. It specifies CASSLEWLGGDNEQFF. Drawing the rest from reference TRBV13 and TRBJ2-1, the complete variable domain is AAGVIQSPRHLIKEKRETATLKCYPIPRHDTVYWYQQGPGQDPQFLISFYEKMQSDKGSIPDRFSAQQFSDYHSELNMSSLELGDSALYFCASSLEWLGGDNEQFFGPGTRLTVL.

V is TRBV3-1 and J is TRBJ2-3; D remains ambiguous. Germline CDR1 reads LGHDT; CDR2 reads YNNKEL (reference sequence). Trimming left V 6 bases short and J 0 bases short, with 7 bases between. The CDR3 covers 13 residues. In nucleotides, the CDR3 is TGTGCCAGCAGGGCCAGTAGCACAGATACGCAGTATTTT. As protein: CASRASSTDTQYF.

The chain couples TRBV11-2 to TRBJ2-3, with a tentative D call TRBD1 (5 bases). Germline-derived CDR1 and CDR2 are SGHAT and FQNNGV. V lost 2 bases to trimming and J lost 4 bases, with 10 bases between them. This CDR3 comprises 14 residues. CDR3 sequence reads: CASSLRGSADTQYF. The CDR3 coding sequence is TGTGCCAGCAGCTTAAGGGGATCGGCAGATACGCAGTATTTT.

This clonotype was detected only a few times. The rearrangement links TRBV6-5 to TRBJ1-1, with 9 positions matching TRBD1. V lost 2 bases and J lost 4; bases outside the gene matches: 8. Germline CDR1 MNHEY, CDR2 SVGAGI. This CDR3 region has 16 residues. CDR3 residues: CASSYDTGGRSTEAFF. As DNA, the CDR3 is TGTGCCAGCAGTTACGACACAGGGGGCCGGAGCACTGAAGCTTTCTTT.

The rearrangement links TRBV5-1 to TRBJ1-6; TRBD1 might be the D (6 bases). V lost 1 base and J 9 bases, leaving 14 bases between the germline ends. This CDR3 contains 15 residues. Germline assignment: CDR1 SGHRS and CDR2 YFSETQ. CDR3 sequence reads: CASSLSSGAASPLHF. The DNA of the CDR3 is TGCGCCAGCAGCTTGTCGTCGGGGGCGGCTTCACCCCTCCACTTT. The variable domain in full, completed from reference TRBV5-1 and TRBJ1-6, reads KAGVTQTPRYLIKTRGQQVTLSCSPISGHRSVSWYQQTPGQGLQFLFEYFSETQRNKGNFPGRFSGRQFSNSRSEMNVSTLELGDSALYLCASSLSSGAASPLHFGNGTRLTVT.

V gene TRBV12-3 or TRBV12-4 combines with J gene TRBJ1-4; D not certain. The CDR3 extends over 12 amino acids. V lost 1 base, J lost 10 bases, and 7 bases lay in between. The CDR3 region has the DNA TGTGCCAGCAGTTTAGTGGGCGGAAAACTGTTTTTT. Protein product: CASSLVGGKLFF.

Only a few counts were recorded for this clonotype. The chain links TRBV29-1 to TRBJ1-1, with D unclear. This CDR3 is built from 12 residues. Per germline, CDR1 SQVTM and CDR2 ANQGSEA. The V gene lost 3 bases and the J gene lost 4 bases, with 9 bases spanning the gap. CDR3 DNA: TGCAGCGTTGACGAGAGGGCCACTGAAGCTTTCTTT. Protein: CSVDERATEAFF. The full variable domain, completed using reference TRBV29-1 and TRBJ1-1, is SAVISQKPSRDICQRGTSLTIQCQVDSQVTMMFWYRQQPGQSLTLIATANQGSEATYESGFVIDKFPISRPNLTFSTLTVSNMSPEDSSIYLCSVDERATEAFFGQGTRLTVV.

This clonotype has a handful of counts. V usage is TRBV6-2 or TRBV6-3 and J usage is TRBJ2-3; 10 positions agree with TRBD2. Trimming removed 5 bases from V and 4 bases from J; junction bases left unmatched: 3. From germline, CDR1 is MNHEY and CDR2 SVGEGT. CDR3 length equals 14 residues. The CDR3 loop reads CASSPGTSADTQYF. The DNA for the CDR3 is TGTGCCAGCAGTCCCGGGACTAGCGCAGATACGCAGTATTTT.

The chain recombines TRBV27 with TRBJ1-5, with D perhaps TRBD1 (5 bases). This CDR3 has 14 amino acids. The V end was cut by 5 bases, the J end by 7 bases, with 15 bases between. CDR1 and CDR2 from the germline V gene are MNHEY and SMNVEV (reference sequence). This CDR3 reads CASSPGTEGQPQHF. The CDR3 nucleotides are TGTGCCAGCAGTCCGGGGACGGAAGGGCAGCCCCAGCATTTT.

CDR3 nucleotide sequence: TGTGCCACCAGTGATCCTCCCGGGGACAGGGTAACCCGAAATGAGCAGTTCTTC. Amino acid sequence: CATSDPPGDRVTRNEQFF. The chain uses TRBV24-1 and TRBJ2-1, with 9 bases identical to TRBD1. The CDR3 totals 18 residues. Looked up from germline, CDR1 is KGHDR and CDR2 is SFDVKD. Losses at the gene ends were 3 bases for V and 7 bases for J; bases not matched to a gene: 15.

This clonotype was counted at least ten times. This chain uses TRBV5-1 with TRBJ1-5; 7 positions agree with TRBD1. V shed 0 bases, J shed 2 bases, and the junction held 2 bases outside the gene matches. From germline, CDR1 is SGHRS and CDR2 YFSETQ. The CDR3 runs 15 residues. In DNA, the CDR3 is TGCGCCAGCAGCTTGGGGACAGGTGGCAATCAGCCCCAGCATTTT. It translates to CASSLGTGGNQPQHF.

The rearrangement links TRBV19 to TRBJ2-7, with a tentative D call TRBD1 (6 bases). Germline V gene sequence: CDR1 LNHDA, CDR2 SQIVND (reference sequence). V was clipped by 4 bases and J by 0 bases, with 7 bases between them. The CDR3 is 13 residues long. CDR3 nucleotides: TGTGCCAGTAGTAGGGACAACTCCTACGAGCAGTACTTC. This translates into CASSRDNSYEQYF.

CDR3 loop: CATRTGGYEQYF. In DNA, the CDR3 is TGTGCCACCAGGACAGGCGGTTACGAGCAGTACTTC. The chain carries TRBV10-3 and TRBJ2-7; 7 bases fit TRBD1. V gave up 10 bases and J gave up 4 bases; unmatched junction bases: 7. The germline V gene encodes CDR1 ENHRY and CDR2 SYGVKD. CDR3 length: 12 amino acids.

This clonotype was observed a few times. The CDR3 loop reads CASRQSGEQYF. The CDR3 DNA is TGTGCCAGCCGACAGTCAGGCGAGCAGTACTTC. The chain joins TRBV21-1 to TRBJ2-7; TRBD1, the table's D call, was not compared with the DNA. TRBV21-1 is a pseudogene. CDR3 length equals 11 residues.

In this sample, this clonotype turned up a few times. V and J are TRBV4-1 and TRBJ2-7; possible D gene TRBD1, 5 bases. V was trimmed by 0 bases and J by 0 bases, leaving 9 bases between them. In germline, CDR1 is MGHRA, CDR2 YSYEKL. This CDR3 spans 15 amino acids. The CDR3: CASSQDDSSSYEQYF. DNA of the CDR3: TGCGCCAGCAGCCAAGACGACAGCAGCTCCTACGAGCAGTACTTC.

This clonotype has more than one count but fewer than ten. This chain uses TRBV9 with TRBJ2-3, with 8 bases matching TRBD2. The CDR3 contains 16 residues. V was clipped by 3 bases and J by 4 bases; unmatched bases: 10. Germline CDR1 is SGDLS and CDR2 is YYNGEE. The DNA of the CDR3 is TGTGCCAGCAGCGGCCTCCCTACTAGCGGAGCAGATACGCAGTATTTT. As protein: CASSGLPTSGADTQYF.

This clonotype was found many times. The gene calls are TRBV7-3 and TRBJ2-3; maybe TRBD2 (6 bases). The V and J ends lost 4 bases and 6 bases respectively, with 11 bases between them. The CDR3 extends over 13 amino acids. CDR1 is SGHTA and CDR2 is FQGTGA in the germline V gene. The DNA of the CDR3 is TGTGCCAGCAGCTCGGGAGATGAGGATACGCAGTATTTT. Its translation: CASSSGDEDTQYF.

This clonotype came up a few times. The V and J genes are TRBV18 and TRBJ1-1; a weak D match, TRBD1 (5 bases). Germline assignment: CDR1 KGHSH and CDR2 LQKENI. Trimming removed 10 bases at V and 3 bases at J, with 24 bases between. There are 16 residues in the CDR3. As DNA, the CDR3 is TGTGCCACCTCTTACTTGGGGCAGGGATGGGACACTGAAGCTTTCTTT. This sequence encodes CATSYLGQGWDTEAFF.

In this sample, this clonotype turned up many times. The CDR3 coding sequence is TGTGCCAGCAGCTTAGCGTGGAGAGACCAAGAGACCCAGTACTTC. As protein: CASSLAWRDQETQYF. V and J are TRBV7-9 and TRBJ2-5; D gene ambiguous. This CDR3 region has 15 residues. The germline V gene encodes CDR1 SEHNR and CDR2 FQNEAQ (reference sequence). V was shortened by 0 bases and J by 0 bases, with 8 bases between the two germline ends.

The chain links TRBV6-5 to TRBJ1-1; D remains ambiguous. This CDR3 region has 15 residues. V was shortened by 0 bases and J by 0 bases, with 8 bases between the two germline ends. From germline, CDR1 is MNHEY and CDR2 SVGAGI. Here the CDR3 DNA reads TGTGCCAGCAGTTACTCGCGGGTCATGAACACTGAAGCTTTCTTT. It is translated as CASSYSRVMNTEAFF.

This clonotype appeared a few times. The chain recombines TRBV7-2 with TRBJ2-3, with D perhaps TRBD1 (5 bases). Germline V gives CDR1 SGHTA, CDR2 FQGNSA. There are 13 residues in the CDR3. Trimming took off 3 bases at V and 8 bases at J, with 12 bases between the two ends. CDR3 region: CASSLSSQGTQYF. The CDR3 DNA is TGTGCCAGCAGCTTGTCCAGTCAGGGTACGCAGTATTTT.

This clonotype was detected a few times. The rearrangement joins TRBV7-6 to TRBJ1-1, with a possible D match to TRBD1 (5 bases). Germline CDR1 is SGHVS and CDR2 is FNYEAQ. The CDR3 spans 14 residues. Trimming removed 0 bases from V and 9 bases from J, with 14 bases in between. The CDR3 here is CASSLAGGVEKAFF. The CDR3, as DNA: TGTGCCAGCAGCTTAGCGGGGGGGGTGGAAAAAGCTTTCTTT. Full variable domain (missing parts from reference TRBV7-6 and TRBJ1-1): GAGVSQSPRYKVTKRGQDVALRCDPISGHVSLYWYRQALGQGPEFLTYFNYEAQQDKSGLPNDRFSAERPEGSISTLTIQRTEQRDSAMYRCASSLAGGVEKAFFGQGTRLTVV.

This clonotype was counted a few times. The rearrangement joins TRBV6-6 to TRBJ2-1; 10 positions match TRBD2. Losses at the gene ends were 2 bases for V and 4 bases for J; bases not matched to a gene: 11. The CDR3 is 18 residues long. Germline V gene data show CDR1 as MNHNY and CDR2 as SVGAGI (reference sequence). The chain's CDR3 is CASSYTSGEAGGYNEQFF. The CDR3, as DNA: TGTGCCAGCAGTTACACCTCGGGTGAAGCGGGGGGGTACAATGAGCAGTTCTTC.

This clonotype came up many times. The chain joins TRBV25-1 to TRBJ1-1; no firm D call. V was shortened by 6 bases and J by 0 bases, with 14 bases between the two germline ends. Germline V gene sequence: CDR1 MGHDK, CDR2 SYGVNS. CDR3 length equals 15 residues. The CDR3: CASSEGYWVNTEAFF. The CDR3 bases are TGTGCCAGCAGCGAAGGGTATTGGGTGAACACTGAAGCTTTCTTT.

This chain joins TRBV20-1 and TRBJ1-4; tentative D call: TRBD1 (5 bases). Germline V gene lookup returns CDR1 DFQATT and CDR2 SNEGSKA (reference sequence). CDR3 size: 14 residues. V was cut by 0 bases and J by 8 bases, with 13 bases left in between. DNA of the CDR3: TGCAGTGCTAGAGATAGTCAGGCAGGGGAAAAACTGTTTTTT. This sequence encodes CSARDSQAGEKLFF.

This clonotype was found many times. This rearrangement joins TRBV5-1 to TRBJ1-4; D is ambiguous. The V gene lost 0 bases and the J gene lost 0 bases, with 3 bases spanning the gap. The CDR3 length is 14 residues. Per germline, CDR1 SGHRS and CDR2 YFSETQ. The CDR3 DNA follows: TGCGCCAGCAGCTTGGAGCCAACTAATGAAAAACTGTTTTTT. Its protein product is CASSLEPTNEKLFF.